These 10 T cell receptor beta chains share one sample of origin, sequenced in a study of blood T cell repertoires in COVID-19. TCRdb's table, derived via immunoSEQ multiplex PCR, lists solely in-frame clones and lacks some. The data show about 180,000 clones, around 85% seen once. The sample was peripheral blood. These receptors came from a woman aged 80 or over with acute or convalescent COVID-19.

CDR3 sequence (DNA): TGTGCCTGGAGTGGACAGGGGGCGGGCTCTCAGCCCCAGCATTTT. It specifies CAWSGQGAGSQPQHF. The chain recombines TRBV30 with TRBJ1-5; 10 bases match TRBD1. The germline V gene encodes CDR1 GTSNPN and CDR2 SVGIG (reference sequence). The V segment lost 1 base and the J segment 6 bases; nucleotides outside the gene matches: 6. The CDR3 runs 15 residues.

V and J are TRBV14 and TRBJ2-1; 7 positions match TRBD1. CDR3 size: 15 residues. Germline values: CDR1 SGHDN, CDR2 FVKESK. V trimming: 1 base; J trimming: 3 bases; junction bases outside the gene matches: 3. CDR3 sequence (DNA): TGTGCCAGCAGCCAAGGGGACAGCCTCTACAATGAGCAGTTCTTC. Translating it yields CASSQGDSLYNEQFF.

V and J are TRBV18 and TRBJ2-7, with 9 bases that match TRBD1. CDR3 size: 15 residues. After removal of 4 bases from V and 2 bases from J, the junction contained 6 bases not matched to a gene. Germline values: CDR1 KGHSH, CDR2 LQKENI. The CDR3 bases are TGTGCCAGCTCACTCGGGACAGGGCTGCCCTACGAGCAGTACTTC. Translated, it gives CASSLGTGLPYEQYF.

This clone occurred once. The V call is TRBV5-3, the J call TRBJ2-3; D is possibly TRBD2 (6 bases). TRBV5-3 is sorted into the ORF group, with uncertain function. The V end was cut by 4 bases, the J end by 5 bases, with 32 bases between. The CDR3 is made up of 20 amino acids. In DNA, the CDR3 is TGTGCCAGAAGCCGGCCTCAGATGCCGGGGGAGACAAAGTACCAAGATACGCAGTATTTT. Protein product: CARSRPQMPGETKYQDTQYF.

This clone was seen once. The gene calls are TRBV10-3 and TRBJ2-7, with a weak D call TRBD1 (7 bases). V was pared by 8 bases and J by 3 bases, with 11 bases between. This CDR3 has 12 residues. CDR1 is ENHRY and CDR2 is SYGVKD in the germline V gene. The CDR3 DNA is TGTGCCATCGCGGGACAGTACTACGAGCAGTACTTC. Translation: CAIAGQYYEQYF.

The chain links TRBV11-2 to TRBJ1-1, with unresolved D. From germline, CDR1 is SGHAT and CDR2 FQNNGV. The V end was cut by 6 bases, the J end by 1 base, with 9 bases between. CDR3 length: 13 residues. CDR3 protein: CASSLERNTEAFF. The CDR3 DNA follows: TGTGCCAGCAGTCTTGAGAGGAACACTGAAGCTTTCTTT.

V gene TRBV19 combines with J gene TRBJ1-3, with 8 positions matching TRBD1. With 3 bases clipped from V and 0 bases from J, the junction kept 4 bases outside the gene matches. Germline V lookup: CDR1 LNHDA, CDR2 SQIVND (reference sequence). The CDR3 spans 16 residues. The CDR3 DNA is TGTGCCAGTAGTATCCGACAGGGGAGCTCTGGAAACACCATATATTTT. As protein: CASSIRQGSSGNTIYF.

This chain connects TRBV27 to TRBJ2-7; 8 nucleotides agree with TRBD1. Germline CDR1 and CDR2: MNHEY and SMNVEV (reference sequence). With V trimmed by 3 bases and J by 1 base, 17 bases remained unmatched. The CDR3 consists of 19 residues. The CDR3 sequence is CASSFVRTGRNRTSYEQYF. The CDR3 region has the DNA TGTGCCAGCAGTTTCGTGAGGACAGGGCGAAACAGGACGTCCTACGAGCAGTACTTC.

The chain couples TRBV5-8 to TRBJ2-7, with 8 bases fitting TRBD1. Germline-derived CDR1 and CDR2 are SGHTS and YDEGEE. The CDR3 totals 12 residues. With 5 bases clipped from V and 5 bases from J, the junction kept 3 bases outside the gene matches. The CDR3 nucleotides read TGTGCCAGCAGTTTACAGGGGGACGAGCAGTACTTC. This translates into CASSLQGDEQYF. Full variable domain (rest looked up from reference TRBV5-8 and TRBJ2-7): EAGVTQSPTHLIKTRGQQATLRCSPISGHTSVYWYQQALGLGLQFLLWYDEGEERNRGNFPPRFSGRQFPNYSSELNVNALELEDSALYLCASSLQGDEQYFGPGTRLTVT.

This chain links TRBV4-3 with TRBJ1-6; 7 nucleotides match TRBD1. The length of the CDR3 is 18 residues. Trimming took 0 bases from V and 1 from J; bases not matched to a gene: 6. CDR1 is LGHNA, CDR2 YSLEER, per germline. The CDR3 loop is CASSQDSARGSYNSPLHF. Written as DNA, the CDR3 is TGCGCCAGCAGCCAAGATAGCGCCAGGGGGTCCTATAATTCACCCCTCCACTTT.